Reported below is one TCR beta chain. Its antigen remains unidentified. Trimming took off 1 base at V and 7 bases at J, with 10 bases between the two ends. CDR1 and CDR2 from the germline V gene are SGHNT and YENEEA. This CDR3 is built from 14 residues. These data belong to a study of T-cell reconstitution after alpha-beta-depleted transplantation in children. TCRbeta library preparation incorporated unique molecular identifiers. TCRdb recomputed calls from the PCR reads with MiXCR, one row per CDR3 protein. The sample lists about 870,000 distinct CDR3 sequences, 15% to 20% occurring once. Study outcomes and limitations: Some patients' high day-60 TCRbeta diversity was attributed to recipient cells surviving conditioning. Fresh T-cell production supplied most of the T-cell counts and diversity seen one year after transplant. At around two months after transplant, the alpha-beta T cells were reportedly derived from several hundred expanded clones that came from non-depleted graft cells.

The TCR originated in a male patient under 18 who had a stem cell transplant for acute lymphoblastic leukemia, so the T cells may come from the graft donor. This sample comprised PBMCs, mostly from graft donor cells, obtained 360 days after TCRalphabeta/CD19-depleted stem cell transplant. V gene TRBV11-3 combines with J gene TRBJ2-2; D is undetermined. This CDR3 is CASSLVGYNGELFF. The CDR3 DNA reads as TGTGCCAGCAGCTTAGTGGGGTATAACGGGGAGCTGTTTTTT.